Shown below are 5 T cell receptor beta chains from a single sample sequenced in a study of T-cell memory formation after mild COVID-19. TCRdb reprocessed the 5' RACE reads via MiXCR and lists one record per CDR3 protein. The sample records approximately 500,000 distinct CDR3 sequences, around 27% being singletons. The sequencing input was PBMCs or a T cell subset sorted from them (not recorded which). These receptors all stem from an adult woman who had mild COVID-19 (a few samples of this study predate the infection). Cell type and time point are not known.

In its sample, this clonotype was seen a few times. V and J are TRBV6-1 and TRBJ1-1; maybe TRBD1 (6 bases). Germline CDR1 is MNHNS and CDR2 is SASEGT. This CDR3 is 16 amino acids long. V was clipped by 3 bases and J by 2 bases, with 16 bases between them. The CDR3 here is CASSENLGAGNTEAFF. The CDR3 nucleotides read TGTGCCAGCAGTGAGAATCTGGGGGCCGGAAACACTGAAGCTTTCTTT.

The CDR3 reads CASSPWAGGLPDTQYF. DNA for the CDR3: TGTGCCAGCAGCCCCTGGGCGGGGGGCCTCCCAGATACGCAGTATTTT. J is TRBJ2-3 and V is TRBV7-3; 8 nucleotides align to TRBD2. Germline CDR1 is SGHTA and CDR2 is FQGTGA. Trimming at V came to 5 bases and at J to 4 bases, leaving 11 bases not matched to a gene. The CDR3 spans 16 residues.

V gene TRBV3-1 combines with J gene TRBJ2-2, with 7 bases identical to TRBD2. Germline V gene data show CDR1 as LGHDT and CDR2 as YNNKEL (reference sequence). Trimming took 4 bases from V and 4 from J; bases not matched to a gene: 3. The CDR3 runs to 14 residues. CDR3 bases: TGTGCCAGCAGCCGCGGGGGACTCACCGGGGAGCTGTTTTTT. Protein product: CASSRGGLTGELFF.

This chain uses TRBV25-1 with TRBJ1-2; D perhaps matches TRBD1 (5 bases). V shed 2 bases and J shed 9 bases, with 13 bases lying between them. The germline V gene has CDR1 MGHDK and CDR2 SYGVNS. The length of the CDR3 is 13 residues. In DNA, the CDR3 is TGTGCCAGCAGTGAAGGGGGTCGGGGGAGCTACACCTTC. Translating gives CASSEGGRGSYTF.

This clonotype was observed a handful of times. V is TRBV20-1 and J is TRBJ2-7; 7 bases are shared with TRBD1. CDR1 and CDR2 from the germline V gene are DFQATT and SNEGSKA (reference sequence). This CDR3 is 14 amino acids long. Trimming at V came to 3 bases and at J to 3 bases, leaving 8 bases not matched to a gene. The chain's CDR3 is CSASGGTVNYEQYF. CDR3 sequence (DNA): TGCAGTGCTAGCGGTGGGACAGTGAACTACGAGCAGTACTTC.